The present entry profiles one T cell receptor (beta chain) with its context. The antigen it binds to is not known. Qualities for individual bases were not recorded, and no much larger clone is one base off. Taken from cysteine to phenylalanine, the CDR3 has 17 residues. Kept here is only the CDR3 DNA, which spans 51 bases and is read in frame from base 1. The source of the sample is a study of naive and memory T cell subsets (dated by TCRdb to 2016 to 2017). Concerning the study at large: Sorted naive and memory T cell subsets from peripheral blood were analyzed in the study using a UMI-based, open-source pipeline for TCR alpha and beta sequencing. Complete agreement was observed between the functional CMV T cell responses and the IgG serology results. RNA was DNase-treated and reverse transcribed with TCR constant-region primers, mostly using SuperScript III.

The study at large found these results: Single alpha or beta chain sequences, rather than paired alpha/beta receptors, were used to define clonotypes. In both CD4 and CD8 cells, going from naive through CM, EM and EMRA, the Gini index went up while Shannon and inverse Simpson diversity went down. The repertoire findings for the naive and memory subsets could not be validated, as no ground truth was available. A few larger clonotypes were present in naive repertoires, especially CD8 naive repertoires, and these clonotypes were possibly memory cells re-expressing CD45RA. TCR abundance followed a power law with an exponent that was different for naive and memory subsets but consistent across the three individuals. After error correction, over 95% of naive TCR sequences appeared only once, giving much steeper abundance distributions than memory subsets. RNA-based TCR counts may be influenced by expression changes linked to T cell activation and differentiation.

From the second PCR step onward, the TCR alpha chain libraries and the TCR beta chain libraries were amplified separately. CMV status of each donor was established by measuring IFNgamma production from CD4+ T cells after fresh PBMCs were stimulated overnight with CMV viral lysate. Using Miltenyi beads, CD4 T cells were first positively selected, and CD8 T cells were then positively selected from the CD4-negative fraction. Cells stained for CD3, CD4, CD8, CD45RA, CD27 and a live/dead dye were sorted on a BD Aria II into four subsets by CD45RA and CD27. Blood was obtained from three healthy volunteers, and the blood from each volunteer was fractionated into CD4 and CD8 T cells and subsequently into four differentiation subsets. Roughly 120 ml of peripheral blood was collected from each donor, and PBMC were isolated from the blood using Ficoll-Paque PLUS density-gradient centrifugation. The sorted cells were lysed in RLT buffer, after which RNA was extracted using a Qiagen RNeasy kit and kept at -80 degrees C.

The library came from UMI-ligation and nested PCR. To cover both TRBC1 and TRBC2, the beta constant-region primer consisted of an equimolar mix of two oligonucleotides. Four rounds of PCR were used to amplify ligated cDNA, with nested alpha and beta constant-region primers being used together with the SP2 primer. A single-stranded oligonucleotide bearing the SP2 primer plus a 12-nucleotide UMI was ligated onto the 3' end of the cDNA by T4 RNA ligase 1. Incubation of the ligation reaction lasted 20-24 hours at 16 degrees C. PCR2 was typically performed as a SYBR Green qPCR and was stopped at a predetermined threshold so that over-amplification was prevented. Every purification after the first one was done using Agencourt AMPure XP magnetic beads. Library amounts were measured by Qubit and library quality was assessed on a TapeStation, where the main peak was expected at around 650 bp. Pooled libraries were sequenced on an Illumina MiSeq using v2 2x251 paired-end kits, and typically roughly 0.9-2.2 million reads were obtained per sample. Libraries were pooled at 4 nM per sample, and roughly 5-8% PhiX was added to improve cluster recognition. Concerning the study's data processing: V and J genes were assigned to Demultiplexor-processed FASTQ reads by Decombinator through tag matching, with a single base-pair mismatch being allowed. Collapsinator used UMIs to correct both sequencing errors and frequency errors arising from PCR heterogeneity. TCRs were translated and CDR3s were extracted from the conserved cysteine to the FGXG phenylalanine by CDR3Translator, with non-productive sequences being flagged. Repertoires were subsampled to equal numbers of UMI-defined TCRs before Gini, Shannon entropy and inverse Simpson indices were calculated. Clonotype abundance distributions were fitted to a power law by maximum likelihood within the linear range. Similar UMI counts, unique TCR numbers and clonal distributions were obtained with the pipeline and with MIGEC on one naive CD8 sample. One analysis removed from the naive repertoire any naive TCRs that were also found in any memory subset from the same donor. A set of under 8,500 CMV-associated CDR3 sequences, compiled from VDJdb and a published dataset, was used to search the repertoires. TCRdb handled the public reads itself, with Q25 trimming in fastp and clone calling in MiXCR, and kept productive beta chains. Each entry merges the rows of one CDR3 protein and shows their most common DNA and genes. It is TCRdb's table, rather than the study itself, that gives the V and J calls and clone size. Within this sample are 85,000 or so distinct CDR3 sequences, with 9% of them counted one time only. The top ten clonotypes cover over 1% of the sample.

Recombination connected TRBV21-1 to TRBJ2-5; the table's D gene call, TRBD1, was not cross checked with the DNA. TRBV21-1 is annotated as a pseudogene. The source is a human donor in good health. Sequenced sample: naive CD8+ T cells from blood. Read against the paper, the sample's cell subset or site label means: naive T cells, CD45RA high CD27+. The CDR3 region: CASRGQSAPPYQETQYF. The nucleotide sequence is given as TGTGCCAGCAGGGGGCAGTCGGCACCACCGTACCAAGAGACCCAGTACTTC.